This TCR beta chain was observed in a study of blood T cell repertoires in COVID-19. About the study: The United States, Italy and Spain provided the acute and convalescent COVID-19 samples. In each case, the material was cDNA or gDNA derived from T cells, B-cell-depleted T cells, or PBMCs.

V gave up 1 base and J gave up 6 bases, with 21 bases separating them. CDR1 and CDR2 (germline): SGHNT, YENEEA. The CDR3 contains 17 residues. In the study's own analysis: How many nucleated cells were present was estimated from reference gene primer amplification. Clones were sequenced by immunoSEQ multiplex PCR, and TCRdb holds only the in-frame ones, with some missing. V and J calls and clone size are copied from that table; D and trimming were computed from the DNA. Found here are 150,000 to 200,000 clones, around nine tenths of them singletons; the top ten hold roughly 3.3%. The receptor's source is a man aged 18 to 29 with active or convalescent COVID-19. The sequenced sample consisted of peripheral blood. This chain uses TRBV11-3 with TRBJ1-2, with D possibly TRBD1 on 5 matching bases. The CDR3 nucleotides are TGTGCCAGCAGCTTAGGTAGCCAGGACAACCCCCAGGATGGCTACACCTTC. Translating gives CASSLGSQDNPQDGYTF.